The rows below give T cell receptor beta chains drawn from one sample of a study of identifying expanded T cells in peripheral blood. Repertoires were generated with immunoSEQ multiplex PCR, while TCRdb's copy carries only in-frame clones and drops some. The sample shows 91,000 or so clones, about nine tenths of them seen only once. The specimen was blood. The origin of the receptors is a person between 18 and 69 years old in good health. Both conserved end residues are part of each CDR3. A D gene is named only where the DNA matches it firmly. Rows may omit the clone size; those that give it use once, few, many or a size class.

D gene	clone size	V gene	J gene	CDR3 DNA	CDR3 protein
-	-	TRBV5-4	TRBJ2-7	TGTGCCAGCAGCTTTCCCGGGACACTCGAGCAGTACTTC	CASSFPGTLEQYF
-	-	TRBV9	TRBJ2-5	TGTGCCAGCAGCGACAGAGGGGCCGGGGAGACCCAGTACTTC	CASSDRGAGETQYF
-	-	TRBV28	TRBJ1-2	TGTGCCAGCAGTTTCCCCGGGGGGGTCTATGGCTACACCTTC	CASSFPGGVYGYTF
-	-	TRBV5-4	TRBJ2-2	TGTGCCAGCAGCTTAGGTACCGTCGGGCCCGGGGAGCTGTTTTTT	CASSLGTVGPGELFF
TRBD1	-	TRBV5-1	TRBJ1-2	TGCGCCAGCAGCTTTGGGACAGGGCATAACTATGGCTACACCTTC	CASSFGTGHNYGYTF
-	-	TRBV27	TRBJ2-3	TGTGCCAGCAGTTTAGAAGGGGCGAGGACGCAGTATTTT	CASSLEGARTQYF
-	-	TRBV6-1	TRBJ2-1	TGTGCCAGCAGTGAAGGTTCAGGTGAGGGGTACAATGAGCAGTTCTTC	CASSEGSGEGYNEQFF
-	-	TRBV4-1	TRBJ2-3	TGCGCCAGCAGCCAAGATCAAGGCGGGGGCTACCGGGGTACGCAGTATTTT	CASSQDQGGGYRGTQYF
TRBD2	-	TRBV7-2	TRBJ2-3	TGTGCCAGCAGCCCTACGGGACTAGCGGGAGTATTTTCAGATACGCAGTATTTT	CASSPTGLAGVFSDTQYF
TRBD2	once	TRBV9	TRBJ2-2	TGTGCCAGCGGCGTAGCGGGAAGGAACACCGGGGAGCTGTTTTTT	CASGVAGRNTGELFF
-	once	TRBV19	TRBJ2-2	TGTGCCAGTAGTTTCGGACTATCCACCGGGGAGCTGTTTTTT	CASSFGLSTGELFF
-	few	TRBV4-2	TRBJ2-7	TGTGCCAGCAGCCAAGAAAGGGGGGCAGGAGCTTACGAGCAGTACTTC	CASSQERGAGAYEQYF
-	-	TRBV5-1	TRBJ1-4	TGCGCCAGCAGCCTTGACAGGAGTAATGAAAAACTGTTTTTT	CASSLDRSNEKLFF
TRBD2	-	TRBV4-1	TRBJ2-7	TGCGCCAGCAGCCAAGTCGGCGGGGGGGGTGAGCAGTACTTC	CASSQVGGGGEQYF
TRBD1	-	TRBV19	TRBJ2-7	TGTGCCAGCACGGACAGGTTATCCTACGAGCAGTACTTC	CASTDRLSYEQYF
TRBD1	-	TRBV4-3	TRBJ1-2	TGCGCCAGCAGCCAAGATTCGGGACCGGGACAGGGGGCATGGGGCTACACCTTC	CASSQDSGPGQGAWGYTF
TRBD2	-	TRBV6-4	TRBJ2-1	TGTGCCAGCAGTGACTCCACTAGCGGGGGGGAGTACCATGAGCAGTTCTTC	CASSDSTSGGEYHEQFF
-	-	TRBV9	TRBJ1-1	TGTGCCAGCGTGGCTATAGGCTACACTGAAGCTTTCTTT	CASVAIGYTEAFF
-	-	TRBV28	TRBJ2-7	TGTGCCAGCAGTTCCCTAGGGGGGCAGGCCCGGCGGGGTGGGCAGTACTTC	CASSSLGGQARRGGQYF
-	-	TRBV28	TRBJ2-7	TGTGCCAGCAGTTTAAGGACCGGCTTGGGGGAGCAGTACTTC	CASSLRTGLGEQYF
-	-	TRBV25-1	TRBJ1-5	TGTGCCAGCAGCCCCCCCGGGGTCGGGCAGCCCCAGCATTTT	CASSPPGVGQPQHF
-	-	TRBV6-4	TRBJ2-6	TGTGCCAGCAGGGAGGCCGCCGCCAGGGTCGATCCTTCTGGGGCCAACGTCCTGACTTTC	CASREAAARVDPSGANVLTF
TRBD2	-	TRBV27	TRBJ2-5	TGTGCCAGCAGTTCCCGACTAGCGGGGAGGGAGACCCAGTACTTC	CASSSRLAGRETQYF
TRBD2	once	TRBV28	TRBJ2-7	TGTGCCACAGCGGGGACTAGCGGCTACGAGCAGTACTTC	CATAGTSGYEQYF
-	-	TRBV19	TRBJ2-5	TGTGCCAGTAGTATAGTAGCAGCAGGGAGCCAAGAGACCCAGTACTTC	CASSIVAAGSQETQYF
-	-	TRBV5-4	TRBJ2-7	TGTGCCAGCAGCGCTCCGGGACACCTTTCCTACGAGCAGTACTTC	CASSAPGHLSYEQYF
-	-	TRBV7-8	TRBJ2-3	TGTGCCAGCAGCTTAGTGTGGGGGGCAGATACGCAGTATTTT	CASSLVWGADTQYF
-	-	TRBV7-8	TRBJ2-7	TGTGCCAGCAGCTTAGGTCCCGACTACGAGCAGTACTTC	CASSLGPDYEQYF
-	-	TRBV28	TRBJ2-1	TGTGCCAGCGAGGACCCCAGGACGGGAAACAATGAGCAGTTCTTC	CASEDPRTGNNEQFF
TRBD1	-	TRBV5-6	TRBJ1-3	TGTGCCAGCAGCTTGGGGGACAGCCGTCAGGGCACCATATATTTT	CASSLGDSRQGTIYF
-	-	TRBV30	TRBJ1-2	TGTGCCTGGAGTGTACAAGCTAACTATGGCTACACCTTC	CAWSVQANYGYTF
-	-	TRBV28	TRBJ1-5	TGTGCCAGCAGTTGGGATTATAGCAATCAGCCCCAGCATTTT	CASSWDYSNQPQHF
-	once	TRBV6-5	TRBJ2-5	TGTGCCAGCAGCTGGACAGAAGCGCGAGAGACCCAGTACTTC	CASSWTEARETQYF
TRBD1	-	TRBV13	TRBJ2-4	TGTGCCAGCAGCGAAGCCGACAGGGTCAAGATTCAGTACTTC	CASSEADRVKIQYF
TRBD2	-	TRBV19	TRBJ2-2	TGTGCCAGTAGTACCCCCGGGACTAGCGCCTTCAACACCGGGGAGCTGTTTTTT	CASSTPGTSAFNTGELFF
-	-	TRBV6-1	TRBJ2-6	TGTGCCAGCAGTGAAGAGGGTGGCACTGGGGCCAACGTCCTGACTTTC	CASSEEGGTGANVLTF
-	-	TRBV9	TRBJ2-3	TGTGCCAGCAGCGTAGTGGGGGGGCAGGAGCAGTATTTT	CASSVVGGQEQYF
-	-	TRBV28	TRBJ2-2	TGTGCCAGCAGTTTATTAGGGGTAATGGACATCGGGGAGCTGTTTTTT	CASSLLGVMDIGELFF
-	-	TRBV30	TRBJ1-1	TGTGCCTGGAGCCGAGGGACTGTGAACACTGAAGCTTTCTTT	CAWSRGTVNTEAFF
TRBD2	-	TRBV5-8	TRBJ2-7	TGTGCCAGCAGCCTCGACGGGGGGTTGGACGAGCAGTACTTC	CASSLDGGLDEQYF
-	-	TRBV25-1	TRBJ2-5	TGTGCCAGCAGTGTTACTATTCGTCAGACCCAGTACTTC	CASSVTIRQTQYF
TRBD2	few	TRBV4-3	TRBJ2-7	TGCGCCAGCAGCCAAGACTGGGCGGGAGCCTACGAGCAGTACTTC	CASSQDWAGAYEQYF
-	-	TRBV5-1	TRBJ2-2	TGCGCCAGCAGCTTGGCATCTGGACAGTCGAACACCGGGGAGCTGTTTTTT	CASSLASGQSNTGELFF
TRBD2	-	TRBV4-1	TRBJ2-7	TGCGCCAGCAGCCAGGCGGGAGGGGCGCCCGAGCAGTACTTC	CASSQAGGAPEQYF
TRBD2	-	TRBV2	TRBJ2-2	TGTGCCAGCAGTGTAGGTGCGGGAGGCCTGAAGTCCGGGGAGCTGTTTTTT	CASSVGAGGLKSGELFF
-	-	TRBV28	TRBJ2-7	TGTGCCAGCAGTTCGTCCAAGCAGTACTTC	CASSSSKQYF
-	-	TRBV19	TRBJ1-1	TGTGCCAGTAGTCAACGCTTTAGACAGGTCCCTGAAGCTTTCTTT	CASSQRFRQVPEAFF
TRBD2	-	TRBV6-5	TRBJ2-1	TGCTTTTTCGGGGGGGGAAGCTCCTACAATGAGCAGTTCTTC	CFFGGGSSYNEQFF
TRBD1	-	TRBV7-6	TRBJ1-4	TGTGCCAGCAGCCCCTCCCTCGGGACAGTTGAAAAACTGTTTTTT	CASSPSLGTVEKLFF
-	-	TRBV19	TRBJ2-5	TGTGCCAGTAGTATTGAGGGGACGGGAGAGACCCAGTACTTC	CASSIEGTGETQYF
-	-	TRBV25-1	TRBJ2-4	TGTGCCAGCAGTGCCCCCTTTGGGGGGCGCGGTAAAAACATTCAGTACTTC	CASSAPFGGRGKNIQYF
-	-	TRBV20-1	TRBJ1-1	TGCAGTGCTAGAGGGGACACTGAAGCTTTCTTT	CSARGDTEAFF
-	-	TRBV6-1	TRBJ2-7	TGTGCCAGCAGTGAAGCGGGGGGTTGGGAGCAGTACTTC	CASSEAGGWEQYF
-	once	TRBV11-2	TRBJ2-3	TGTGCCAGCAGCCTCCCTCAGGGCTTTTCCACAGATACGCAGTATTTT	CASSLPQGFSTDTQYF